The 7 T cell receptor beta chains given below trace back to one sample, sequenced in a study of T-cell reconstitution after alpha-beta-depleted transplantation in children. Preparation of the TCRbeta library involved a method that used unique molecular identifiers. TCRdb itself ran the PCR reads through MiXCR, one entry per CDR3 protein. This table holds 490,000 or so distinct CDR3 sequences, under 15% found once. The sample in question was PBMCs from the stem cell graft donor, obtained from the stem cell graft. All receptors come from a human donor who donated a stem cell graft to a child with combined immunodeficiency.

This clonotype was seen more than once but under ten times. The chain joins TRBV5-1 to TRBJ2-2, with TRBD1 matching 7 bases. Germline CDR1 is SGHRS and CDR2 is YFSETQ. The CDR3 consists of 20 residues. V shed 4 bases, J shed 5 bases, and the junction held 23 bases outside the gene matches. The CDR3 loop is CASSPGPATGMGRVTGELFF. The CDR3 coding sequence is TGCGCCAGCAGCCCAGGGCCCGCGACAGGGATGGGTCGAGTTACCGGGGAGCTGTTTTTT. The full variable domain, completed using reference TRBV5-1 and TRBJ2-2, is KAGVTQTPRYLIKTRGQQVTLSCSPISGHRSVSWYQQTPGQGLQFLFEYFSETQRNKGNFPGRFSGRQFSNSRSEMNVSTLELGDSALYLCASSPGPATGMGRVTGELFFGEGSRLTVL.

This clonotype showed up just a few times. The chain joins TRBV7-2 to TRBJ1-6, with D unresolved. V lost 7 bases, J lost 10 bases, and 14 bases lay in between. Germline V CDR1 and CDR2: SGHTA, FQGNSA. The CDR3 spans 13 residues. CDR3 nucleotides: TGTGCCAGCAAGGTGGTGGGAGCGTCACCCCTCCACTTT. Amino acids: CASKVVGASPLHF.

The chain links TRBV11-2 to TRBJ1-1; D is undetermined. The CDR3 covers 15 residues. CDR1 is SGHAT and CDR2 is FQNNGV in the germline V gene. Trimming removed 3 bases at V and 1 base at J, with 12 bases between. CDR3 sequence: CASSFNRVGNTEAFF. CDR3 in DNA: TGTGCCAGCAGCTTTAATAGGGTGGGGAACACTGAAGCTTTCTTT. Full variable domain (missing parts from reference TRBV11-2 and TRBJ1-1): EAGVAQSPRYKIIEKRQSVAFWCNPISGHATLYWYQQILGQGPKLLIQFQNNGVVDDSQLPKDRFSAERLKGVDSTLKIQPAKLEDSAVYLCASSFNRVGNTEAFFGQGTRLTVV.

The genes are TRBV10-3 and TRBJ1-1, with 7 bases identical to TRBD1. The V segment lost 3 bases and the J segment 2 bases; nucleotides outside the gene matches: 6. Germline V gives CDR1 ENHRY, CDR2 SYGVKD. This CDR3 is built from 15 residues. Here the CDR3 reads CAISESRQGNTEAFF. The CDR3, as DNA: TGTGCCATCAGTGAATCTAGACAGGGAAACACTGAAGCTTTCTTT.

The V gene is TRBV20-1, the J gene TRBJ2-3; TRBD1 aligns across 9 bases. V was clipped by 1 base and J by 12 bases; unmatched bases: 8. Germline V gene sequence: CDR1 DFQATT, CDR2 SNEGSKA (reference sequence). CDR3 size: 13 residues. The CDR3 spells CSARVPGQGEQYF. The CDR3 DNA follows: TGCAGTGCTAGAGTCCCGGGACAGGGAGAACAGTATTTT.

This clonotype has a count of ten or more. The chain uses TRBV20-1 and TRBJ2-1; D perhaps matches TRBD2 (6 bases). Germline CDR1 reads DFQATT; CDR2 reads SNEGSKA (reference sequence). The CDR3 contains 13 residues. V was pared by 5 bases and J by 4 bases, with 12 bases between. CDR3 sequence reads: CSAPGTQYNEQFF. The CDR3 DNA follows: TGCAGTGCTCCCGGGACTCAATACAATGAGCAGTTCTTC.

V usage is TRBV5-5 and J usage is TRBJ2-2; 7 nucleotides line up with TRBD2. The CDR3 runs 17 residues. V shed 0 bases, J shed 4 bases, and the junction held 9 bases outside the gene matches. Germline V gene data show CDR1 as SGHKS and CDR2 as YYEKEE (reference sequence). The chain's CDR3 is CASSLVSLRESTGELFF. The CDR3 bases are TGTGCCAGCAGCTTGGTTTCTTTGCGGGAGAGCACCGGGGAGCTGTTTTTT.